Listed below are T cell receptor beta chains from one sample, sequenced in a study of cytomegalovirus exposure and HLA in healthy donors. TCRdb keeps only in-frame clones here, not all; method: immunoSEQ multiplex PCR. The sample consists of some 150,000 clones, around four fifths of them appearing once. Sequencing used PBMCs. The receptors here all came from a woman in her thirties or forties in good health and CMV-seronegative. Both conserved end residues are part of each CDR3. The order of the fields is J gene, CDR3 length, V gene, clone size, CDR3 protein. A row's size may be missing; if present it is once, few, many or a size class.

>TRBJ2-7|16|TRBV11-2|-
CASSGGSTSGKYEQYF
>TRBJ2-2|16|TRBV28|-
CASSSVGTANTGELFF
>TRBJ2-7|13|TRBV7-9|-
CSTGGRGSYEQYF
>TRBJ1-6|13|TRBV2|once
CATLPEVNSPLHF
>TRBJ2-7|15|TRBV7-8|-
CASSLDREFSYEQYF
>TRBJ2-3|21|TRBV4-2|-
CASSLQAGQGSSGRYTDTQYF
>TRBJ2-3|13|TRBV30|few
CAWTGISPDTQYF
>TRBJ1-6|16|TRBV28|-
CASSSPGTSYNSPLHF
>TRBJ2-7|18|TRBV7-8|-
CASSGRAGGPSGSYEQYF
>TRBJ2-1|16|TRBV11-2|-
CASSPKTSVSYNEQFF
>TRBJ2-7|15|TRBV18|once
CASSPGLGSSYEQYF
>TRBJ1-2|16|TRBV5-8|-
CASSPLFDRRGDGYTF
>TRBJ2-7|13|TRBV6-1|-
CASLRGGSYEQYF
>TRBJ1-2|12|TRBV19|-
CASSIPDYGYTF
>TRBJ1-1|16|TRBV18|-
CASSPPVAQGGTEAFF
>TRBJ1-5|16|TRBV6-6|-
CASSYLRTGANQPQHF
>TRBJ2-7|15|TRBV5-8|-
CASSDPTGGSYEQYF
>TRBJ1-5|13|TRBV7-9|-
CASSLAPGQPQHF
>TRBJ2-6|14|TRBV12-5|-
CASGPGSGANVLTF
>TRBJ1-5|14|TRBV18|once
CASSRETGDQPQHF
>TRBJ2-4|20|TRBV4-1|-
CASSQEVSPGQGAAKNIQYF
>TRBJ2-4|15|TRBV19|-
CASSNSGLAKNIQYF
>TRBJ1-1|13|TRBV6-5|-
CASTRPGNTEAFF
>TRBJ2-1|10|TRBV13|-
CASRGSEQFF
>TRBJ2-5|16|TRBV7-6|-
CASSPSSRDWRETQYF
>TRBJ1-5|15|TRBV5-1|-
CASSLGQGGNQPQHF
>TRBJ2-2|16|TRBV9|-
CASSPSPGGLSGELFF
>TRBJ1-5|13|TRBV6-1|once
CASRSTGNQPQHF
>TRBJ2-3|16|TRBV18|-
CASSPTDGTGTDTQYF
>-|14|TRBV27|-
CASRLIGGNYEQYF
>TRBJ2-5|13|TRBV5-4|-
CASSPREGETQYF
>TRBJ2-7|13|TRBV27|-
CASSLGHHYEQYF
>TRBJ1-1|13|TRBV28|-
CASSLPQQTEAFF
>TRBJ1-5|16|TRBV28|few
CASSYFAGLSNQPQHF
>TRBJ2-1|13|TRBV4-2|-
CASSQGAMDEQFF
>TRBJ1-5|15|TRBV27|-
CASSLGGGDNQPQHF
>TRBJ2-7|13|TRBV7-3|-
CASSLDRVNEQYF
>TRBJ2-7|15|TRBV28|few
CASSLGVVRGREQYF
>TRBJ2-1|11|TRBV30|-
CAWSVGGGQFF
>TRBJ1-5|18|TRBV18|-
CASSLNNAGQFSNQPQHF
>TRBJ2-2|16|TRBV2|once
CASSVWESGITGELFF
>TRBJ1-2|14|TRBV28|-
CASSLVDSDYGYTF
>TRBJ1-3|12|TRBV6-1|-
CASSETGKTIYF
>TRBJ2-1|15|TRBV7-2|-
CASSLAGVSYNEQFF
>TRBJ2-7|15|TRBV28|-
CASSAPGQGLYEQYF
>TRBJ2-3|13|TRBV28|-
CASSSGVTDTQYF
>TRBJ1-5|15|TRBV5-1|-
CASSLEGQFNQPQHF